Presented here are 22 T cell receptor beta chains from one specimen sequenced in a study of Ad26.COV2.S vaccination and SARS-CoV-2 variants. Treatment here: around 19 received Ad26.COV2.S at low or high dose, single or two shots; about 5 received placebo; per-sample allocation not given. Sampling was performed 63 days after the first vaccine or placebo injection. Measured with immunoSEQ multiplex PCR; TCRdb has only the in-frame clones, and not every one. This sample has around 250,000 clones, with roughly 86% found just once. The sequences come from peripheral blood, collected in a trial of Ad26.COV2.S vaccine versus placebo. Receptor source: a person between 18 and 65 years old who received the Ad26.COV2.S COVID-19 vaccine or a placebo.

The CDR3 sequence is CASSQARPPGANVLTF. The CDR3 DNA follows: TGTGCCAGCAGCCAAGCTCGGCCTCCCGGGGCCAACGTCCTGACTTTC. The chain is built from TRBV3-1 (or the pseudogene TRBV3-2) and TRBJ2-6; D gene uncertain. Between the trimmed V and J ends, which lost 1 base and 4 bases, there was a span of 11 bases. The CDR3 covers 16 residues. CDR1 is LGHDT and CDR2 is YNNKEL in the germline V gene (reference sequence).

The CDR3 is CASSLYPGTFLSNQPQHF. The DNA of the CDR3 is TGTGCCAGCAGCTTATACCCCGGGACATTCCTTAGCAATCAGCCCCAGCATTTT. V gene TRBV7-2 combines with J gene TRBJ1-5, with D perhaps matching TRBD1 (6 bases). Trimming shortened V by 2 bases and J by 0 bases, and 17 bases separated the two germline ends. The CDR3 contains 18 residues. CDR1 and CDR2 from the germline V gene are SGHTA and FQGNSA.

This chain joins TRBV30 and TRBJ2-2; D uncertain. V was pared by 0 bases and J by 3 bases, with 14 bases between. The length of the CDR3 is 16 residues. The V gene's germline CDR1 is GTSNPN and CDR2 SVGIG (reference sequence). CDR3 sequence: CAWSVSWLLHTGELFF. The CDR3 DNA is TGTGCCTGGAGTGTCTCTTGGCTACTACACACCGGGGAGCTGTTTTTT. The full variable domain, rest sourced from reference TRBV30 and TRBJ2-2, is SQTIHQWPATLVQPVGSPLSLECTVEGTSNPNLYWYRQAAGRGLQLLFYSVGIGQISSEVPQNLSASRPQDRQFILSSKKLLLSDSGFYLCAWSVSWLLHTGELFFGEGSRLTVL.

This clone has a single count. The chain uses TRBV6-1 and TRBJ2-1, with D perhaps matching TRBD2 (7 bases). Germline CDR1 MNHNS, CDR2 SASEGT. CDR3 length: 12 amino acids. Deletions cut 0 bases from V and 14 bases from J, with 11 bases between. The CDR3 reads CASSEARGGEFF. The DNA for the CDR3 is TGTGCCAGCAGTGAAGCAAGGGGGGGGGAGTTCTTC.

The chain is built from TRBV4-2 and TRBJ2-5, with 7 positions matching TRBD2. This CDR3 has 15 amino acids. Germline CDR1 and CDR2: LGHNA and YNFKEQ. Losses at the gene ends were 3 bases for V and 7 bases for J; bases not matched to a gene: 11. The CDR3 sequence: CASSQTQGGERTQYF. CDR3 sequence (DNA): TGTGCCAGCAGCCAGACCCAGGGAGGGGAGAGGACCCAGTACTTC.

This clone was counted a few times. The rearrangement uses TRBV27 and TRBJ1-2; TRBD1 aligns across 7 bases. CDR3 size: 14 residues. V shed 3 bases, J shed 8 bases, and the junction held 9 bases outside the gene matches. Germline V CDR1 and CDR2: MNHEY, SMNVEV (reference sequence). The CDR3 protein is CASSFRDRVGGYTF. CDR3 in DNA: TGTGCCAGCAGTTTCCGCGACAGGGTGGGCGGCTACACCTTC.

This sequence joins TRBV7-2 and TRBJ1-1, with a weak D call TRBD1 (6 bases). The length of the CDR3 is 15 residues. Deletions cut 0 bases from V and 0 bases from J, with 8 bases between. Germline V gives CDR1 SGHTA, CDR2 FQGNSA. The CDR3 protein is CASSLAGQMNTEAFF. CDR3 bases: TGTGCCAGCAGCTTAGCTGGACAGATGAACACTGAAGCTTTCTTT.

V usage is TRBV7-9 and J usage is TRBJ1-4; no definite D call. Trimming left V 6 bases short and J 0 bases short, with 14 bases between. Germline CDR1 reads SEHNR; CDR2 reads FQNEAQ (reference sequence). This CDR3 is 16 amino acids long. The CDR3: CASRGNRDATNEKLFF. The CDR3 DNA reads as TGTGCCAGCAGGGGAAACCGGGATGCAACTAATGAAAAACTGTTTTTT.

The chain links TRBV6-5 to TRBJ2-7; 9 nucleotides agree with TRBD2. Germline V gene sequence: CDR1 MNHEY, CDR2 SVGAGI. Trimming removed 10 bases from V and 2 bases from J; junction bases left unmatched: 6. This CDR3 spans 13 amino acids. The CDR3 spells CATGRGGAYEQYF. The CDR3 nucleotides are TGTGCCACAGGGCGCGGGGGGGCCTACGAGCAGTACTTC.

The rearrangement links TRBV5-1 to TRBJ2-1; D is perhaps TRBD1 (6 bases). This CDR3 spans 16 amino acids. CDR1 is SGHRS and CDR2 is YFSETQ in the germline V gene. V shed 0 bases and J shed 6 bases, with 16 bases lying between them. CDR3 loop: CASSLVLGAGANEQFF. DNA of the CDR3: TGCGCCAGCAGCTTGGTTTTGGGGGCGGGCGCCAATGAGCAGTTCTTC.

V is TRBV12-5 and J is TRBJ2-7; D may be TRBD2 (6 bases). Per the germline V gene, CDR1 is LGHNT and CDR2 is FRNRAP. The CDR3 totals 13 residues. The ends were cut back, 4 bases at V and 3 bases at J, with 10 bases in the middle. CDR3 bases: TGTGCTAGTGGTTCTTCCGGGAGCTACGAGCAGTACTTC. This sequence encodes CASGSSGSYEQYF.

J is TRBJ2-3 and V is TRBV27; TRBD2 matches at 8 bases. Trimming took 4 bases from V and 3 from J; bases not matched to a gene: 6. Germline lookup yields CDR1 MNHEY and CDR2 SMNVEV (reference sequence). The CDR3 covers 15 residues. CDR3 in DNA: TGTGCCAGCAGTTCCCTCGGGGGGGCGACAGATACGCAGTATTTT. Translation gives CASSSLGGATDTQYF.

The rearrangement joins TRBV29-1 to TRBJ2-2; D gene uncertain. CDR1 SQVTM and CDR2 ANQGSEA come from the germline V gene. The CDR3 totals 12 residues. The V gene lost 5 bases and the J gene lost 1 base, with 5 bases spanning the gap. Written as DNA, the CDR3 is TGCAGCGTTTTCAAGAACACCGGGGAGCTGTTTTTT. It is translated as CSVFKNTGELFF.

This chain uses TRBV6-5 with TRBJ1-6; D call uncertain. The CDR3 is 14 amino acids. V was pared by 5 bases and J by 9 bases, with 14 bases between. Germline CDR1 reads MNHEY; CDR2 reads SVGAGI. CDR3 residues: CASSRPTPFSPLHF. CDR3 DNA: TGTGCCAGCAGTCGTCCCACACCCTTTTCACCCCTCCACTTT.

J is TRBJ2-2 and V is TRBV24-1, with 7 bases identical to TRBD1. CDR1 is KGHDR and CDR2 is SFDVKD in the germline V gene. The ends lost 4 bases at V and 4 bases at J; junction bases unmatched: 11. The length of the CDR3 is 17 residues. The chain's CDR3 is CATSDRGTAPGTGELFF. CDR3 nucleotides: TGTGCCACCAGTGACCGAGGGACAGCGCCCGGCACCGGGGAGCTGTTTTTT.

The chain combines TRBV18 with TRBJ2-3, with TRBD1 matching 7 bases. J gave up 0 bases and V 3 bases, and 6 bases lay outside the gene matches. Germline V gives CDR1 KGHSH, CDR2 LQKENI. CDR3 length: 16 amino acids. CDR3 loop: CASSPRQGPSTDTQYF. The CDR3, as DNA: TGTGCCAGCTCACCTAGACAGGGCCCTAGCACAGATACGCAGTATTTT.

The chain employs TRBV30 and TRBJ1-3; 9 bases align to TRBD1. The junction had 7 bases not matched to a gene; V was cut back by 7 bases and J by 3 bases. The CDR3 is 14 residues long. CDR1 and CDR2 (germline): GTSNPN, SVGIG (reference sequence). This CDR3 is CAFGTGFDGNTIYF. In nucleotides, the CDR3 is TGTGCCTTCGGGACAGGGTTTGATGGAAACACCATATATTTT. Drawing the rest from reference TRBV30 and TRBJ1-3, the complete variable domain is SQTIHQWPATLVQPVGSPLSLECTVEGTSNPNLYWYRQAAGRGLQLLFYSVGIGQISSEVPQNLSASRPQDRQFILSSKKLLLSDSGFYLCAFGTGFDGNTIYFGEGSWLTVV.

The chain employs TRBV11-3 and TRBJ2-1, with 11 bases aligning to TRBD2. The ends lost 3 bases at V and 0 bases at J; junction bases unmatched: 7. The V gene's germline CDR1 is SGHNT and CDR2 YENEEA. The length of the CDR3 is 18 residues. CDR3 sequence reads: CASSFSSGGRSSYNEQFF. Here the CDR3 DNA reads TGTGCCAGCAGCTTTTCTAGCGGGGGGAGGAGCTCCTACAATGAGCAGTTCTTC.

V is TRBV5-1 and J is TRBJ2-5; no definite D call. The CDR3 sequence is 15 residues long. The V gene's germline CDR1 is SGHRS and CDR2 YFSETQ. V lost 1 base and J lost 5, with 15 bases in between. CDR3 loop: CASSLLGVGVETQYF. The CDR3 region has the DNA TGCGCCAGCAGCTTGTTAGGCGTAGGCGTCGAGACCCAGTACTTC.

This clone showed up just a few times. The chain uses TRBV29-1 and TRBJ2-3; TRBD2 aligns across 11 bases. The CDR3 runs 15 residues. J was trimmed by 2 bases and V by 5 bases; bases with no gene match: 6. The germline V gene has CDR1 SQVTM and CDR2 ANQGSEA. Here the CDR3 reads CSVTLTSGNTDTQYF. DNA of the CDR3: TGCAGCGTTACGTTGACTAGCGGGAACACAGATACGCAGTATTTT.

The J gene is TRBJ2-4, the V gene TRBV28, with D perhaps matching TRBD1 or TRBD2 (5 bases each). The germline V and J ends were trimmed by 4 bases and 6 bases, with 13 bases remaining between them. This CDR3 spans 14 amino acids. Germline V CDR1 and CDR2: MDHEN, SYDVKM. CDR3 bases: TGTGCCAGCAGTTCGGGGCCAACGGTAAACATTCAGTACTTC. Translated: CASSSGPTVNIQYF.

V and J are TRBV6-4 and TRBJ2-3; D not resolved. V lost 3 bases, J lost 1 base, and 8 bases lay in between. The germline V gene encodes CDR1 MRHNA and CDR2 SNTAGT. The CDR3 sequence is 14 residues long. CDR3 sequence (DNA): TGTGCCAGCAGTGAGTTTGCAGGCACAGATACGCAGTATTTT. This translates into CASSEFAGTDTQYF.